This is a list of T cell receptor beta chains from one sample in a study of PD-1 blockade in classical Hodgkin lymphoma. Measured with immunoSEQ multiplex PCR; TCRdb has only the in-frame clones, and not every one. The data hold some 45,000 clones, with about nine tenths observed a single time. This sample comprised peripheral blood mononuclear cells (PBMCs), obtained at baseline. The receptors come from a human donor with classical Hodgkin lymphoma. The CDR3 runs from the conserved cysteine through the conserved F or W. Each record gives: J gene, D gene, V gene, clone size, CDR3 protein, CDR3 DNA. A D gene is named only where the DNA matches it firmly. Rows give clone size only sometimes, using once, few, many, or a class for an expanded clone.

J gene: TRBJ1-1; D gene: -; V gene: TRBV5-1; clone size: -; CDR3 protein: CASSSYRANTEAFF; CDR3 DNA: TGCGCCAGCAGCTCGTACAGGGCGAACACTGAAGCTTTCTTT
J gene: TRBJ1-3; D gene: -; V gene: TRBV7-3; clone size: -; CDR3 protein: CASSLSPAISGNTIYF; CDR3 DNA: TGTGCCAGCAGCTTAAGTCCAGCCATCTCTGGAAACACCATATATTTT
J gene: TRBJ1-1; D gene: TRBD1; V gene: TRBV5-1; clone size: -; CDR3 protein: CASSETGGEAFF; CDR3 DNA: TGCGCCAGCAGCGAGACAGGGGGTGAAGCTTTCTTT
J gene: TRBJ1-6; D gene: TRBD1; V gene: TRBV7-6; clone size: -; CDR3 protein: CASSLSDRVHTNYNSPLHF; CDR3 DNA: TGTGCCAGCAGCTTATCGGACAGGGTCCATACCAACTATAATTCACCCCTCCACTTT
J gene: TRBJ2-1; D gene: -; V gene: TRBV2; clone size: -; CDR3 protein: CASRNRFPGRGGEQFF; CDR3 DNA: TGTGCCAGCAGAAACAGGTTCCCCGGCCGTGGCGGTGAGCAGTTCTTC
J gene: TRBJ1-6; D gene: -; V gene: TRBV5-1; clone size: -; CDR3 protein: CASSLGSTGSPLHF; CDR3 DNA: TGCGCCAGCAGCTTGGGCTCGACAGGTTCACCCCTCCACTTT
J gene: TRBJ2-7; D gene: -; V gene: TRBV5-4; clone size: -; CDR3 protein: CASSSQPYEQYF; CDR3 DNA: TGTGCCAGCAGCTCCCAACCTTACGAGCAGTACTTC
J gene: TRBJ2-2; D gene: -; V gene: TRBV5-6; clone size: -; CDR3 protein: CASTRGVGWLRHTGELFF; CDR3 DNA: TGTGCCAGCACCAGAGGGGTCGGTTGGCTACGGCACACCGGGGAGCTGTTTTTT
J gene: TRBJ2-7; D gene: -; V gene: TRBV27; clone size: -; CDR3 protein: CASSLVTGSYEQYF; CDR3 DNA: TGTGCCAGCAGTTTAGTCACAGGGTCATACGAGCAGTACTTC
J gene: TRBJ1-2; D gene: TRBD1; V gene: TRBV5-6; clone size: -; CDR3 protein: CASSRDRRNYGYTF; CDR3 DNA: TGTGCCAGCAGCCGGGACAGAAGAAACTATGGCTACACCTTC
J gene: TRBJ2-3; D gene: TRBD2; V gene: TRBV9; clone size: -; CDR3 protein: CASSVVASGADTQYF; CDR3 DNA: TGTGCCAGCAGCGTAGTGGCTAGCGGGGCAGATACGCAGTATTTT
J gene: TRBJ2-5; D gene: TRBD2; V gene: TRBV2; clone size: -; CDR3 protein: CASRLSTSGGQETQYF; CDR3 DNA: TGTGCCAGCAGACTGTCGACTAGCGGGGGCCAAGAGACCCAGTACTTC
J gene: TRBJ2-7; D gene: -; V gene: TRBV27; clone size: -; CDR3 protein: CASSKLGSRSYEQYF; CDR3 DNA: TGTGCCAGCAGCAAATTAGGGAGTCGGTCGTACGAGCAGTACTTC
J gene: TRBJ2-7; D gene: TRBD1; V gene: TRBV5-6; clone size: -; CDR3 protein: CASSFYGTEYEQYF; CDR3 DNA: TGTGCCAGCAGCTTTTACGGGACAGAGTACGAGCAGTACTTC
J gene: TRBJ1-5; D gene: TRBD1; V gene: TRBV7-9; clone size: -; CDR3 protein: CASSPTGGLGDQPQHF; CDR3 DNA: TGTGCCAGCAGCCCGACAGGGGGCTTGGGGGATCAGCCCCAGCATTTT
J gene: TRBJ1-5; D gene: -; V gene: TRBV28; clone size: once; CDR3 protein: CASSRPSWGPQPQHF; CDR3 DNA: TGTGCCAGCAGCCGCCCTTCGTGGGGACCCCAGCCCCAGCATTTT
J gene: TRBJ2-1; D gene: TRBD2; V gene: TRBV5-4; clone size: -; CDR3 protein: CASSFPGLAGGYNEQFF; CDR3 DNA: TGTGCCAGCAGCTTCCCGGGACTAGCGGGGGGGTACAATGAGCAGTTCTTC
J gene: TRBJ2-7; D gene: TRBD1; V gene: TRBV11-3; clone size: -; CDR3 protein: CASSFGTGSYEQYF; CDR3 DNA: TGTGCCAGCAGCTTTGGGACAGGCTCCTACGAGCAGTACTTC
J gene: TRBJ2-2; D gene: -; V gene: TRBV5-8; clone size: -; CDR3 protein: CASRPFRRLANTGELFF; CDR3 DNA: TGTGCCAGCAGACCTTTTCGCCGGCTAGCGAACACCGGGGAGCTGTTTTTT
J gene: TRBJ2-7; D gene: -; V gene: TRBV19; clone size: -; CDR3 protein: CASRNFRDGRFYEQYF; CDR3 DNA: TGTGCCAGTAGAAATTTCCGGGACGGGAGATTCTACGAGCAGTACTTC
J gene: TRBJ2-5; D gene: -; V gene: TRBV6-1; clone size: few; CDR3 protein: CASSVDPLRAQYF; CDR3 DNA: TGTGCCAGCAGTGTGGACCCCTTGAGGGCCCAGTACTTC
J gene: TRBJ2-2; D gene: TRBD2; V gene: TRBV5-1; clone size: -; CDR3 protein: CASSQSLAGGTNTGELFF; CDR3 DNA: TGCGCCAGCAGCCAATCACTAGCGGGGGGCACGAACACCGGGGAGCTGTTTTTT
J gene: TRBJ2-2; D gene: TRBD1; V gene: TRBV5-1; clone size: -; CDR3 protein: CASSWDRGGYTGELFF; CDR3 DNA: TGCGCCAGCAGCTGGGACAGGGGAGGTTACACCGGGGAGCTGTTTTTT
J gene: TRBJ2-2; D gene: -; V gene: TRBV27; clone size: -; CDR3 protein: CASSFLKVAANTGELFF; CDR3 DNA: TGTGCCAGCAGTTTCCTCAAGGTAGCCGCGAACACCGGGGAGCTGTTTTTT
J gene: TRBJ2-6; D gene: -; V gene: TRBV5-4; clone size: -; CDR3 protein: CASSLEGAGANVLTF; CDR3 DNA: TGTGCCAGCAGCTTGGAAGGCGCTGGGGCCAACGTCCTGACTTTC
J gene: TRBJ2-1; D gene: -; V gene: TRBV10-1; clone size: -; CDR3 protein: CASRPMGTFAEQFF; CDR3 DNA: TGCGCCAGCAGACCCATGGGGACTTTTGCGGAGCAGTTCTTC
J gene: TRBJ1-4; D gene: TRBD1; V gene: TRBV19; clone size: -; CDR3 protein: CASSIRVGTATNEKLFF; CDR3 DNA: TGTGCCAGTAGTATCAGAGTTGGGACAGCAACTAATGAAAAACTGTTTTTT
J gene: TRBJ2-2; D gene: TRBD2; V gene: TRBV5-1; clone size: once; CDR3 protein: CASSLLAPTSGSNTGELFF; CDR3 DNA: TGCGCCAGCAGCTTGTTAGCCCCGACTAGCGGCTCGAACACCGGGGAGCTGTTTTTT
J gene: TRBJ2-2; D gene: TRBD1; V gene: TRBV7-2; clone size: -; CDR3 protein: CASSPWTGVVGELFF; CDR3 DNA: TGTGCCAGCAGCCCGTGGACAGGGGTTGTCGGGGAGCTGTTTTTT
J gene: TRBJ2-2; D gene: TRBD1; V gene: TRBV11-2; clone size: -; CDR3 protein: CASSSNLDRDPGELFF; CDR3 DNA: TGTGCCAGCAGCTCCAACCTCGACAGGGACCCCGGGGAGCTGTTTTTT
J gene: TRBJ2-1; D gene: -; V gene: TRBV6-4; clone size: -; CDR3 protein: CASSDDSSYNEQFF; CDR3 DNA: TGTGCCAGCAGTGACGACAGCTCCTACAATGAGCAGTTCTTC
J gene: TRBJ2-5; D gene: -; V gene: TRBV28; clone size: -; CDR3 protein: CASKLRDSQETQYF; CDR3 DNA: TGTGCCAGCAAACTCCGGGACTCCCAGGAGACCCAGTACTTC
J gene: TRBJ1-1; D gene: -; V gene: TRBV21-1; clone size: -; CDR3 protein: CASSNLNFTGQGIPLNTEAFF; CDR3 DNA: TGTGCCAGCAGCAATCTAAATTTTACCGGCCAGGGCATCCCCCTGAACACTGAAGCTTTCTTT
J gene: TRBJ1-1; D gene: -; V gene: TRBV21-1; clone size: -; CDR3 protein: CASSSSGRDTEAFF; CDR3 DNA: TGTGCCAGCAGCTCATCGGGGCGGGACACTGAAGCTTTCTTT
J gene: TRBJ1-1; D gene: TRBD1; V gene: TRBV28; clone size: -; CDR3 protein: CATGTGVELNTEAFF; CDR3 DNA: TGTGCCACCGGGACAGGGGTTGAGTTGAACACTGAAGCTTTCTTT
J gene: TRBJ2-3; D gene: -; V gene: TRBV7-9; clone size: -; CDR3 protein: CASSLVPGTDTQYF; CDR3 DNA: TGTGCCAGCAGCTTAGTCCCAGGGACAGATACGCAGTATTTT
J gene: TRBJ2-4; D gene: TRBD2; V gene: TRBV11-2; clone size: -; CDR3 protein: CASSLGLAGSPAMNIQYF; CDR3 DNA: TGTGCCAGCAGCTTAGGGCTAGCGGGCTCCCCTGCGATGAACATTCAGTACTTC
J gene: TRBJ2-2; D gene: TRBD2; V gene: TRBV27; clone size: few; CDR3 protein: CASRDGERETGELFF; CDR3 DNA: TGTGCCAGCAGGGACGGTGAGCGGGAGACCGGGGAGCTGTTTTTT
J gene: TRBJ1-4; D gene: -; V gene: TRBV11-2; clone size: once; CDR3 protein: CASSLVASRGNGLFF; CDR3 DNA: TGTGCCAGCAGCTTAGTAGCCAGTAGGGGCAATGGACTGTTTTTT
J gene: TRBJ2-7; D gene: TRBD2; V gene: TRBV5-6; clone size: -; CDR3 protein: CASSWGLAGTYEQYF; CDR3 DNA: TGTGCCAGCAGCTGGGGACTAGCGGGGACCTACGAGCAGTACTTC
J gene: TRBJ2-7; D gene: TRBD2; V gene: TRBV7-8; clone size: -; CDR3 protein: CASSLGVRTSGRTYEQYF; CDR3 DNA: TGTGCCAGCAGCTTAGGGGTAAGGACTAGCGGGAGGACCTACGAGCAGTACTTC
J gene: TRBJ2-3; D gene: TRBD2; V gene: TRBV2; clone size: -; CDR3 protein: CASSVTRAGLDTQYF; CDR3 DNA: TGTGCCAGCAGTGTCACTCGAGCGGGACTAGATACGCAGTATTTT
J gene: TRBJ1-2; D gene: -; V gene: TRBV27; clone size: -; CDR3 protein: CASSLGGMDGYTF; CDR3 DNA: TGTGCCAGCAGTCTAGGGGGTATGGATGGCTACACCTTC
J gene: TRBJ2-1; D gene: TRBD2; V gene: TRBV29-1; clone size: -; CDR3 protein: CSVEVGGAGYHPNEQFF; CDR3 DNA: TGCAGCGTTGAAGTCGGGGGAGCGGGATACCACCCCAATGAGCAGTTCTTC
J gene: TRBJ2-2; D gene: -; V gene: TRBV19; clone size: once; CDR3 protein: CASSIYFSAGELFF; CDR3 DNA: TGTGCCAGTAGTATTTACTTTTCCGCCGGGGAGCTGTTTTTT
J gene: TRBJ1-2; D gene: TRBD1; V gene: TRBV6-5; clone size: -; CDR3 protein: CASSYSHRTGEWGYTF; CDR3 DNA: TGTGCCAGCAGTTACTCTCACCGGACAGGGGAGTGGGGCTACACCTTC
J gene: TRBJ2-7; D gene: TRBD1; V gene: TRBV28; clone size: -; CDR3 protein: CASTHRGPYEQYF; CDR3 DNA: TGTGCCAGCACTCACAGGGGTCCCTACGAGCAGTACTTC
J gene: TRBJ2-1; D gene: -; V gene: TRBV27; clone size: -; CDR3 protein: CASSIGSEQFF; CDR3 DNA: TGTGCCAGCAGTATCGGGAGTGAGCAGTTCTTC
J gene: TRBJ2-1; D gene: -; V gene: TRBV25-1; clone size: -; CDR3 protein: CASSESSGPMATDEQFF; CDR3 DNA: TGTGCCAGCAGTGAATCGAGTGGCCCCATGGCTACAGATGAGCAGTTCTTC
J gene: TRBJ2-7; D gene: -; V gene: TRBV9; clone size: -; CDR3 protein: CASSVVGGEQYF; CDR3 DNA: TGTGCCAGCAGCGTAGTGGGTGGGGAGCAGTACTTC
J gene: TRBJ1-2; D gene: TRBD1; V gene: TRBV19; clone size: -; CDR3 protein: CASSGTGGYTF; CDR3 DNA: TGTGCCAGTAGTGGGACAGGGGGATACACCTTC
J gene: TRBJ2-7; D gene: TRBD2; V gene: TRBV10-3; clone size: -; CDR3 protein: CAISEETSGPQDEQYF; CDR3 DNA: TGTGCCATCAGTGAGGAAACTAGCGGACCTCAGGACGAGCAGTACTTC
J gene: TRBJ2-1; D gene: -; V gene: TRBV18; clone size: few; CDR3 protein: CASSPLAPEQFF; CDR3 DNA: TGTGCCAGCTCACCACTAGCGCCAGAGCAGTTCTTC
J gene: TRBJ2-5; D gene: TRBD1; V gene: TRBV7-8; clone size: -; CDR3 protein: CASTPPDRQETQYF; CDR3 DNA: TGTGCCAGCACCCCCCCGGACAGGCAAGAGACCCAGTACTTC
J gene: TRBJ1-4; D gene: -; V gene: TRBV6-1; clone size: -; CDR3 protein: CASSRVDVGRVF; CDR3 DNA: TGTGCCAGCAGTCGCGTGGACGTTGGGCGGGTTTTT
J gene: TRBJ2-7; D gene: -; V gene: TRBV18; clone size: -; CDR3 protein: CASSPPGLRANEQYF; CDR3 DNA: TGTGCCAGCTCACCTCCCGGACTGAGGGCGAACGAGCAGTACTTC
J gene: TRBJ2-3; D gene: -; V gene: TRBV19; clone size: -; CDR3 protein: CASSEGGHTDTQYF; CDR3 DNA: TGTGCCAGTAGTGAGGGGGGCCATACAGATACGCAGTATTTT
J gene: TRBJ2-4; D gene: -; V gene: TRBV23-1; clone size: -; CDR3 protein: CASSQRKGGLAKNIQYF; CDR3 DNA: TGCGCCAGCAGTCAAAGGAAAGGGGGATTAGCCAAAAACATTCAGTACTTC
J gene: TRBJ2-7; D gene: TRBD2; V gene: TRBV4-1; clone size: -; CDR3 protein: CASSQDPARAGLFYEQYF; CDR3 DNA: TGCGCCAGCAGCCAAGACCCTGCTCGAGCGGGATTGTTTTACGAGCAGTACTTC